The TCR beta chain described here comes from a study of blood T cell repertoires in COVID-19. Study details: Material from acute and convalescent COVID-19 was sourced from the United States, Italy and Spain.

This clone came up a few times. TCRdb's table, derived via immunoSEQ multiplex PCR, lists solely in-frame clones and lacks some. Counted here are about 80,000 clones, more than 75% occurring once; the ten biggest clones make up more than 9%. CDR1 SGHKS and CDR2 YYEKEE come from the germline V gene (reference sequence). The CDR3 is 15 amino acids. Trimming removed 5 bases from V and 4 bases from J, with 18 bases in between. The chain has TRBV5-5 and TRBJ1-1, with D perhaps matching TRBD1 (5 bases). The sample comprised peripheral blood. This clonotype originated in a man in his sixties with acute or convalescent COVID-19. This CDR3 is CASRPPRGGSTEAFF. The CDR3 bases are TGTGCCAGCAGACCACCCCGCGGGGGGTCCACTGAAGCTTTCTTT.